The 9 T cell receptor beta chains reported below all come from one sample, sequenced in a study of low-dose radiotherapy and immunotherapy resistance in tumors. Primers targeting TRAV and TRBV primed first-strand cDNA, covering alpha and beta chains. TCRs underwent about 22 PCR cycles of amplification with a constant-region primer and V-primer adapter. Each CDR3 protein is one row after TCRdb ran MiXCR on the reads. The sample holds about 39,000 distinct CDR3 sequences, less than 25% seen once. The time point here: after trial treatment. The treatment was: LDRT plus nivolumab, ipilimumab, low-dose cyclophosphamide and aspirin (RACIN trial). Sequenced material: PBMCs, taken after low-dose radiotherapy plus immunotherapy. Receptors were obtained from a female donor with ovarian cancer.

CDR3 residues: CASSEFLAASYEQYF. CDR3 in DNA: TGTGCCAGCAGTGAATTCCTCGCGGCCTCATACGAGCAGTACTTC. The gene calls are TRBV2 and TRBJ2-7; D gene unclear. The V gene lost 2 bases and the J gene lost 4 bases, with 15 bases spanning the gap. CDR3 size: 15 residues. CDR1 and CDR2 from the germline V gene are SNHLY and FYNNEI. Supplemented by reference TRBV2 and TRBJ2-7, the full variable domain reads EPEVTQTPSHQVTQMGQEVILRCVPISNHLYFYWYRQILGQKVEFLVSFYNNEISEKSEIFDDQFSVERPDGSNFTLKIRSTKLEDSAMYFCASSEFLAASYEQYFGPGTRLTVT.

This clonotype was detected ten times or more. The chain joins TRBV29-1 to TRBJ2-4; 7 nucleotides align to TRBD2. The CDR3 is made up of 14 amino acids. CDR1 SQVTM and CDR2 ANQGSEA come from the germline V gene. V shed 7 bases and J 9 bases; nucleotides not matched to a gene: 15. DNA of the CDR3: TGCAGCGCCACCCAGACCGGGGGGAGCGGCATTCAGTACTTC. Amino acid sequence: CSATQTGGSGIQYF.

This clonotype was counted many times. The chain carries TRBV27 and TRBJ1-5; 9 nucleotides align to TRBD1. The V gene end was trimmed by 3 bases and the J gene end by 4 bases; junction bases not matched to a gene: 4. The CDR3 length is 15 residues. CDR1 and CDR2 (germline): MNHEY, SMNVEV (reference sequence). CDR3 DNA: TGTGCCAGCAGTTTGGGGACAGGGACTAATCAGCCCCAGCATTTT. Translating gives CASSLGTGTNQPQHF.

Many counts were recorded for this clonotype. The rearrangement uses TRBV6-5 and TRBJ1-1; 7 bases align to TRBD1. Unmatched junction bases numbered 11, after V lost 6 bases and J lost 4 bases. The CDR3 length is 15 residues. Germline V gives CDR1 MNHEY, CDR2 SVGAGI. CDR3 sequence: CASRRRQGLGTEAFF. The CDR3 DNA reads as TGTGCCAGCAGACGACGACAGGGATTGGGCACTGAAGCTTTCTTT.

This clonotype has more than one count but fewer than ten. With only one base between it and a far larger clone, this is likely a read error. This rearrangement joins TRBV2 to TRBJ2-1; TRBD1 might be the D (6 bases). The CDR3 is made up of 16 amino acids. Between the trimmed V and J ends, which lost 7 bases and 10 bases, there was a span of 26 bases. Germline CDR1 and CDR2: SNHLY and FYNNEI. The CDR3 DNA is TGTGCCAGCACCAGATCCGGAACAGGGTTCTCCTACGAGCAGTTCTTC. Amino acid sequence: CASTRSGTGFSYEQFF. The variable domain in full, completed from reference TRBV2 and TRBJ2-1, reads EPEVTQTPSHQVTQMGQEVILRCVPISNHLYFYWYRQILGQKVEFLVSFYNNEISEKSEIFDDQFSVERPDGSNFTLKIRSTKLEDSAMYFCASTRSGTGFSYEQFFGPGTRLTVL.

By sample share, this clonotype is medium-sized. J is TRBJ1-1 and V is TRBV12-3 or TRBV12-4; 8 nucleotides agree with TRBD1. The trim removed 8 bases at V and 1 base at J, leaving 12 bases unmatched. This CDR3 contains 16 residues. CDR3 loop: CASASPTGTGNTEAFF. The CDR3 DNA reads TGTGCCAGCGCCTCGCCAACCGGGACAGGGAACACTGAAGCTTTCTTT.

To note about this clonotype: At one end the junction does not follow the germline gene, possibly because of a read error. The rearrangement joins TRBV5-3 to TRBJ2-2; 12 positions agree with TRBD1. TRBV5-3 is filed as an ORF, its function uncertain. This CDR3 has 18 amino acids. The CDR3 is CASSLYRDRGRDTRELFF. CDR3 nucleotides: TGTGCCAGCAGCTTGTACCGGGACAGGGGGCGCGACACCAGGGAGCTGTTTTTT.

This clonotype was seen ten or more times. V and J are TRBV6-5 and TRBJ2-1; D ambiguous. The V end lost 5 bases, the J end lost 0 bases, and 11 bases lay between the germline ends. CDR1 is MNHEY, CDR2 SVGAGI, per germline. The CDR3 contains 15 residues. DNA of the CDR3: TGTGCCAGCAGTCCGACTTTAAGCTCCTACAATGAGCAGTTCTTC. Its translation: CASSPTLSSYNEQFF.

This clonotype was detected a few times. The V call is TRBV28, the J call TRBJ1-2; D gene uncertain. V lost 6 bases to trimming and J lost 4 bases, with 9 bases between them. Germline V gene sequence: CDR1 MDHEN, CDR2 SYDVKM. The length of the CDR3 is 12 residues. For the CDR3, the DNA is TGTGCCAGCAGCCGATTCGGCTATGGCTACACCTTC. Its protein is CASSRFGYGYTF.